This TCR beta chain was recovered during a study of blood T cell repertoires in COVID-19. The V gene's germline CDR1 is SGHVS and CDR2 FNYEAQ. CDR3 length equals 18 residues. After removal of 7 bases from V and 0 bases from J, the junction contained 14 bases not matched to a gene. Assay used: immunoSEQ multiplex PCR; TCRdb lists only in-frame clones, some missing. Counted here are some 210,000 clones, over 80% occurring once; the ten biggest clones make up about a tenth. The specimen was PBMCs or T cells enriched from blood (not recorded which). This receptor was obtained from a young man with acute COVID-19. The rearrangement uses TRBV7-6 and TRBJ2-1; 8 bases align to TRBD2. CDR3 coding DNA: TGTGCCAGCACCCTATATCCCGGGGCGGGGGGCTCCTACAATGAGCAGTTCTTC. Protein product: CASTLYPGAGGSYNEQFF.